This T cell receptor (beta chain) derives from a study of cytomegalovirus exposure and HLA in healthy donors. Across the study: The roughly 100 million unique TCR beta sequences, from 150 million to 200 million T cells, were found by an earlier analysis.

As to this clone: No antigen is known for it.

With 60 Vbeta and 13 Jbeta primers, the PCR was carried out. Method: immunoSEQ multiplex PCR; TCRdb's copy keeps in-frame clones and lacks some. The repertoire consists of about 130,000 clones, with 78% occurring once and the leading ten covering 11%. Study-wide results and limits: The study had only CMV serostatus as immune exposure information. Despite most TCR sequences being rare, some public TCRs occurred in many donors.

The CDR3 loop spans 8 amino acids. CDR1 and CDR2 from the germline V gene are SQVTM and ANQGSEA. V was pared by 7 bases and J by 5 bases, with 3 bases between. The V gene is TRBV29-1, the J gene TRBJ2-7; D is undetermined. This receptor was identified in a man aged 25 to 40 in good health and CMV-seropositive. The sequenced sample consisted of PBMCs. The CDR3 loop is CSAHEQYF. DNA for the CDR3: TGCAGCGCTCACGAGCAGTACTTC.